These 3 T cell receptor beta chains were sequenced from one sample in a study of OX40 agonist ivuxolimab in advanced cancers. The data were produced by immunoSEQ multiplex PCR, yet TCRdb's version contains in-frame clones alone and is incomplete. Among roughly 77,000 clones listed, under 85% were seen once. The specimen comprised CD4+ or CD8+ T cells sorted from blood, sampled in a trial of the OX40 agonist ivuxolimab. The source of these receptors is an adult with an advanced solid tumor such as melanoma, head and neck, liver or kidney cancer.

This clone was counted a single time. J is TRBJ2-7 and V is TRBV7-2, with D possibly matching TRBD1 (5 bases). CDR3 length: 14 amino acids. CDR1 and CDR2 (germline): SGHTA, FQGNSA. The V gene lost 0 bases and the J gene lost 3 bases, with 9 bases spanning the gap. The CDR3 region is CASSLAGVGYEQYF. As DNA, the CDR3 is TGTGCCAGCAGCTTAGCAGGGGTGGGCTACGAGCAGTACTTC.

This chain links TRBV5-1 with TRBJ2-7, with D perhaps TRBD1 or TRBD2 (5 bases each). Germline CDR1 is SGHRS and CDR2 is YFSETQ. This CDR3 region has 15 residues. Trimming took off 4 bases at V and 2 bases at J, with 16 bases between the two ends. CDR3 in amino acids: CASSVNGAGAYEQYF. CDR3 DNA sequence: TGCGCCAGCAGCGTAAACGGGGCTGGAGCCTACGAGCAGTACTTC.

DNA of the CDR3: TGTGCCTGGGCGACTAGTCTGACCACCGGGGAGCTGTTTTTT. Residues: CAWATSLTTGELFF. The V and J genes are TRBV30 and TRBJ2-2; maybe TRBD2 (6 bases). The CDR3 has 14 residues. CDR1 and CDR2 from the germline V gene are GTSNPN and SVGIG (reference sequence). Trimming stripped 5 bases from V and 4 bases from J, with 14 bases between.